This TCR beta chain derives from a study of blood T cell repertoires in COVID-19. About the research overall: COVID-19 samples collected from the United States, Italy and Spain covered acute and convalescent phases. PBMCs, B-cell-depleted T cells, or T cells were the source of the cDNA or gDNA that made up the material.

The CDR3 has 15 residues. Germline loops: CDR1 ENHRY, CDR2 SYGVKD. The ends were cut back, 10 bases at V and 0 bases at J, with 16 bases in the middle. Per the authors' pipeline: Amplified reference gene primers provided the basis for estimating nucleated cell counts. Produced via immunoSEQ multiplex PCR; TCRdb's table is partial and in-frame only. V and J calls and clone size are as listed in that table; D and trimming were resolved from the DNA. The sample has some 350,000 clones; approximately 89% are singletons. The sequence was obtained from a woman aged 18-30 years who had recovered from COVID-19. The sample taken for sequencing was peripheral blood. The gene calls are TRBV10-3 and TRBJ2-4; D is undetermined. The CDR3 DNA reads TGTGCCAACCCGCCCCGGCGGCTAGCCAAAAACATTCAGTACTTC. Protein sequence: CANPPRRLAKNIQYF.